The clone carrying this T cell receptor beta chain has a count of ten or more. Its antigen is not known. J lost 13 bases, V lost 8 bases, and 16 bases had no gene match. CDR3 length equals 14 residues. Germline CDR1 and CDR2: SGHTA and FQGNSA. The sample is drawn from a study of blood T cells in healthy people across ages. Study results and caveats: Considered underestimates were the diversity estimates obtained from one million T cells.

PBMCs numbering at least 6.5 million were isolated per sample. A J-beta primer mix and a sample-barcoded 5' primer were used in a second PCR of roughly 6 to 12 cycles. MiXCR, applied by TCRdb to the 5' RACE reads, yields one record per CDR3 protein. The sample has under 1,000,000 distinct CDR3 sequences, more than 35% seen once. This chain uses TRBV7-2 with TRBJ2-4; TRBD1 matches 8 bases. The TCR sequence derives from an elderly man in good health. The sequencing sample was made of blood. The CDR3 sequence is CASGLGQGGSEQYF. CDR3 nucleotides: TGTGCCAGCGGGCTTGGACAGGGAGGTTCGGAGCAGTACTTC.